This T cell receptor (beta chain) derives from a study of tumor and adjacent non-tumor tissue in lung cancer. Study-level background: The patients, about nine men and 5 women, were roughly 30 to 76 with stage I to III disease.

The template was RNA from unsorted bulk tissue. Distant lung tissue was collected more than 3 cm away from the tumor edge. Three rounds of nested PCR, following a modified ARM-PCR protocol, produced the TCRbeta library. Each CDR3 protein is one row after TCRdb ran MiXCR on the multiplex PCR reads. This table has 85,000 to 130,000 distinct CDR3 sequences, 65% appearing once. Per germline, CDR1 ENHRY and CDR2 SYGVKD. The CDR3 is 13 amino acids. Points on this clonotype: Antigen unknown. Possible read error: a much larger clone is one base away.

Study-wide points: Tumor TCR diversity, when higher, was linked to shorter survival. Significantly higher TCR diversity was found in tumor than normal lung.

The receptor was derived from a man aged 30 to 45 with non-small cell lung cancer. Sequenced input: distant non-tumor lung tissue. This chain joins TRBV10-3 and TRBJ2-7; unclear D gene. The CDR3 protein is CAISESRTYEQHF. CDR3 bases: TGTGCCATCAGTGAAAGCCGTACCTACGAGCAGCACTTC.